This note documents a single TCR beta chain sequence. Its antigen is not identified. The data were taken from a study of OX40 agonist ivuxolimab in advanced cancers. Whole-study context: An agonistic anti-OX40 (CD134) antibody, ivuxolimab, was used to treat the patients. All patients had ivuxolimab intravenously every 2 weeks at 0.01 to 10 mg/kg.

TCRdb's copy holds only in-frame clones and misses some; the assay was immunoSEQ multiplex PCR. The sample has 90,000 to 150,000 clones; 80% to 90% are singletons. Broader study findings: By week 6 at 0.1 to 3.0 mg/kg, blood CD4+ and CD8+ T cells had expanded clonally.

The material was CD4+ or CD8+ T cells sorted from blood, obtained in a trial of the OX40 agonist ivuxolimab. This receptor was obtained from an adult with an advanced solid tumor such as melanoma, head and neck, liver or kidney cancer.

CDR3 coding DNA: TGTGCCAGCTCACCACGGGAGATCGTGGGGGGGGCAGGAAGGCGCGAAAAACTGTTTTTT. Translation gives CASSPREIVGGAGRREKLFF. The chain recombines TRBV18 with TRBJ1-4; TRBD1 is a possible D gene (6 bases). The CDR3 has 20 amino acids. Trimming shortened V by 1 base and J by 8 bases, and 29 bases separated the two germline ends. Germline CDR1 is KGHSH and CDR2 is LQKENI.